The clone carrying this T cell receptor beta chain was counted a few times. It was via CD45RO/CCR7/CD25/CD127/CD95/CD27 that CD4+ naive, central memory, regulatory and stem cell-like memory cells were sorted. This record belongs to a study of beta chain features in type 1 diabetes. All of the isolated RNA was reverse transcribed, so expressed TCRB transcripts were sequenced. The assay was immunoSEQ multiplex PCR, and TCRdb's table has in-frame clones only and misses some. The sample carries around 400,000 clones, over 12% recorded once. With 5 bases clipped from V and 8 bases from J, the junction kept 4 bases outside the gene matches. The CDR3 totals 12 residues. Germline values: CDR1 SGHAT, CDR2 FQNNGV.

Sequenced sample: naive CD4+ T cells from blood. The chain couples TRBV11-2 to TRBJ1-1, with 8 bases fitting TRBD1. The source of this sequence is a woman aged 18-29 years in good health. CDR3 nucleotides: TGTGCCAGCAGCCGAAACAGGGGGGAAGCTTTCTTT. Protein sequence: CASSRNRGEAFF.